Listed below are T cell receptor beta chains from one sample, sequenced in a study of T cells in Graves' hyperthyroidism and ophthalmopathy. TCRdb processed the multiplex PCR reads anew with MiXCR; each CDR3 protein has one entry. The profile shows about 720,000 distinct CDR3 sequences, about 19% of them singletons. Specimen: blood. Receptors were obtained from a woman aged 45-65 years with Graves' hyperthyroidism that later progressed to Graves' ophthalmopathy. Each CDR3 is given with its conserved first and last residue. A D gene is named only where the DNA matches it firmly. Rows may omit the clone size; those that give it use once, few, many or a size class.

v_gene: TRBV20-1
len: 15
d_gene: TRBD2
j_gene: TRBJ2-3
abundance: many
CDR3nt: TGCAGTGCTAGGGGAAGCGGGGGGGCCTGGGATACGCAGTATTTT
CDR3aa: CSARGSGGAWDTQYF

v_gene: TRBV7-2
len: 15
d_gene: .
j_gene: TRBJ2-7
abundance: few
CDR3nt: TGTGCCAGCAGCTTTTCTAGGGGCGGCACCTACGAGCAGTACTTC
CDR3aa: CASSFSRGGTYEQYF

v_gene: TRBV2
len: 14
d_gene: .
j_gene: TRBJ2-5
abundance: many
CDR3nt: TGTGCCAGCGGGATACAGGGTTGGCAAGAGACCCAGTACTTC
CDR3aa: CASGIQGWQETQYF

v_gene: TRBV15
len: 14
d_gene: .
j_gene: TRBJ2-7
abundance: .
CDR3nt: TGTGCCACCAGCCCGCGTTTTACATCCTACGAGCAGTACTTC
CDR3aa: CATSPRFTSYEQYF

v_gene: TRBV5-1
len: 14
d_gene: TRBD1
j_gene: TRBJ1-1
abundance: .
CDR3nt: TGCGCCAGCCGGCCGGAACCTGGACAGGTTGAAGCTTTCTTT
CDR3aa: CASRPEPGQVEAFF

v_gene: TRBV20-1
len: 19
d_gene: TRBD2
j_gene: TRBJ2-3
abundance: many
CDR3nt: TGCAGTGCTAGGTATTATGGAGCGGGGGCCGTGTCACTTTCGGATACGCAGTATTTT
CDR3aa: CSARYYGAGAVSLSDTQYF

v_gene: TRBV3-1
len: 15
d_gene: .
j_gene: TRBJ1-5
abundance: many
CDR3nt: TGTGCCAGCAGCCAAGAGGGGGATAGCAATCAGCCCCAGCATTTT
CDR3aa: CASSQEGDSNQPQHF

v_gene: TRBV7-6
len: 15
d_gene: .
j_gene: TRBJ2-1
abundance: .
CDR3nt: TGTGCCAGCAGCTTAAAAAGCGATTCCTACAATGAGCAGTTCTTC
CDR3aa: CASSLKSDSYNEQFF

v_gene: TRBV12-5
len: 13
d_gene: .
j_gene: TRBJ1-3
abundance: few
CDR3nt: TGTGCTAGTGGTTTGGTATCGGGAAACACCATATATTTT
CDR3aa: CASGLVSGNTIYF

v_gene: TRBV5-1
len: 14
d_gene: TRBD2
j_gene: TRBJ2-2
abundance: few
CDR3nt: TGCGCCAGCAGCAGCCTAGCGGAAACCGGGGAGCTGTTTTTT
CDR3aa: CASSSLAETGELFF

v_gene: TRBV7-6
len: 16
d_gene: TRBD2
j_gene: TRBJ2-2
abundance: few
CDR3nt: TGTGCCAGCAGCTTAGTCCTAGCGGGGGCCCCCGGGGAGCTGTTTTTT
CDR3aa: CASSLVLAGAPGELFF

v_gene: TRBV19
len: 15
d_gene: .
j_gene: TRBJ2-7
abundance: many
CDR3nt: TGTGCCAGTAGTGCCACTATCTGGGGTGGCTACGAGCAGTACTTC
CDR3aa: CASSATIWGGYEQYF

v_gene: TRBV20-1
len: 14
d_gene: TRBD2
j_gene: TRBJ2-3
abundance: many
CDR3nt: TGCAGTGCTAGGGGTGCGGGGGGGACAGATACGCAGTATTTT
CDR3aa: CSARGAGGTDTQYF

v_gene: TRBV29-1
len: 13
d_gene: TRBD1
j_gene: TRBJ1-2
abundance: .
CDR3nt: TGCAGCGTTGAAGCTGGGGGACAGCCGGGCTACGCCTTC
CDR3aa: CSVEAGGQPGYAF

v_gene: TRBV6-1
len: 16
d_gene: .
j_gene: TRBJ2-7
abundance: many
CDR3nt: TGTGCCAGCAGTGCGAATGGGGCAGATCTCTCCTACGAGCAGTACTTC
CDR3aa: CASSANGADLSYEQYF

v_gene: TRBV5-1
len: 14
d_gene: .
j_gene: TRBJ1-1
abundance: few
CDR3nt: TGCGCCAGCAGCAAGGGGGACCTGAGCACTGAAGCTTTCTTT
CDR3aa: CASSKGDLSTEAFF

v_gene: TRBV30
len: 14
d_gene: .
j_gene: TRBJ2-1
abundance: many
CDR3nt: TGTGCCTGGAGCCCGGGACCCCTTGAGCATGAGCAGTTCTTC
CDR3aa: CAWSPGPLEHEQFF

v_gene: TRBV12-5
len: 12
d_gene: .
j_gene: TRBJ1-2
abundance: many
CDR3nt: TGTGCTATTCAGGACCAGAACTATGGCTACACCTTC
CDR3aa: CAIQDQNYGYTF

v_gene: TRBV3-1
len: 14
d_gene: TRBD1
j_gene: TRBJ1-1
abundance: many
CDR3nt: TGTGCCAGCCGAGCGGACAGGGTGAACACTGAAGCTTTCTTT
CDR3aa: CASRADRVNTEAFF

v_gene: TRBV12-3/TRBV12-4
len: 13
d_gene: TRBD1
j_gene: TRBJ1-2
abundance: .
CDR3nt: TGTGCCAGCAGGAACCAGGGGGAGGAGGGCTACACCTTC
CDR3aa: CASRNQGEEGYTF

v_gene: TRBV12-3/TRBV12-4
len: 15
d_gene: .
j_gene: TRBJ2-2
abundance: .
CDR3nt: TGTGCCAGCAGAGACCCCCTCCGTCCGACCGGGGAGCTGTTTTTT
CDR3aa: CASRDPLRPTGELFF

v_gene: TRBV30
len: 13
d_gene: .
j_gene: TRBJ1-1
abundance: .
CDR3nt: TGTGCCTGGACCGGGGTCCAAGGTGGGGAAGCTTTCTTT
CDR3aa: CAWTGVQGGEAFF

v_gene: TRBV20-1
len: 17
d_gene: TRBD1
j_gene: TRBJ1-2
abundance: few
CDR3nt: TGCAGTGCTAGAGTTCCAGGACAGGGGGCGTCTCAGCTTGGCTACACCTTC
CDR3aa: CSARVPGQGASQLGYTF

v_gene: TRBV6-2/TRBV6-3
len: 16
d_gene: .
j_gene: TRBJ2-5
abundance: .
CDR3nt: TGTGCCAGCAGCGCCCGGACCCCGGGAATTGGAGAGACCCAGTACTTC
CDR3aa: CASSARTPGIGETQYF

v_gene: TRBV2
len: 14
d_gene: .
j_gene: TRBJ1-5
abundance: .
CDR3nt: TGTGCCAGCAGTGAAGTCAGCCAGAATCCGCCCCAGCATTTT
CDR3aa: CASSEVSQNPPQHF

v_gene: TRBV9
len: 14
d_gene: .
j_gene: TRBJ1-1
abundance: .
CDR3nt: TGTGCCGGCAGTTCACCGGGGGGGAACACTGAAGCTTTCTTT
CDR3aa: CAGSSPGGNTEAFF

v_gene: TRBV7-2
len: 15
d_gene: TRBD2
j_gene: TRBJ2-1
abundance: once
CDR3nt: TGTGCCAGCAGCTTAGGCGGGGGTGGCCCGCCGGAGCAGTTCTTC
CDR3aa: CASSLGGGGPPEQFF

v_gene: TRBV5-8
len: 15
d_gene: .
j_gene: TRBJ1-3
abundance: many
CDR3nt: TGTGCCAGCAGCTTGAGGGGGAGTCCTGGAAACACCATATATTTT
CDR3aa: CASSLRGSPGNTIYF

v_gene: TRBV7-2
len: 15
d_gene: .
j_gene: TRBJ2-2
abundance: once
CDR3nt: TGTGCCAGCAGCTTGGGCGGGGCGGACACCGGGGAGCTGTTTTTT
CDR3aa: CASSLGGADTGELFF

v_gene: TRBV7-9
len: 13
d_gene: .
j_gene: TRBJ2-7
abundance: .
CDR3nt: TGTGCCAGCAGCTTTGGCAGATCTTACGAGCAGTACTTC
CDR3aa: CASSFGRSYEQYF

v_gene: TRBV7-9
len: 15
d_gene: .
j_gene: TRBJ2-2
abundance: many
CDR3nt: TGTGCCAGCAGCTTAAATACAGGGACTACCGGGGAGCTGTTTTTT
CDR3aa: CASSLNTGTTGELFF

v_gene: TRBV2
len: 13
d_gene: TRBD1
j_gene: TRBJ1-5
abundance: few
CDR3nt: TGTGCCAGTACAGACAGGGGAGGTCAGCCCCAGCATTTT
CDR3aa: CASTDRGGQPQHF

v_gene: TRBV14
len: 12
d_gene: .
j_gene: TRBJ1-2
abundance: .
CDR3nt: TGTGCCAGCAGCAAGGCTAACTATGGCTACACCTTC
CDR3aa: CASSKANYGYTF

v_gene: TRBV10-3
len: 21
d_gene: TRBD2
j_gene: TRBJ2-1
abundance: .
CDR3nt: TGTGCCATCAGTGAGAGAGTTGGGCTAGCGGGGGGCCTACTCTCCTACAATGAGCAGTTCTTC
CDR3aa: CAISERVGLAGGLLSYNEQFF

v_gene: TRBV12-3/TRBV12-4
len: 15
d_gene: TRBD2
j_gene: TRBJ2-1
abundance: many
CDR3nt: TGTGCCAGCAGTTTACTAGCGGGGGTTCCCAATGAGCAGTTCTTC
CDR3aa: CASSLLAGVPNEQFF

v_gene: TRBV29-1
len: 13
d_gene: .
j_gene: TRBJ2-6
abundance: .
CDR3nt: TGCAGCGTTGAAATATCTGGGGCCAACGTCCTGACTTTC
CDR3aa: CSVEISGANVLTF

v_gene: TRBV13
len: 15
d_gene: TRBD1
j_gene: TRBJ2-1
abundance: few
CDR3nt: TGTGCCAGCAGCCAAGACGCATTATCGACAGGGGGTCGGTTCTTC
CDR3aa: CASSQDALSTGGRFF

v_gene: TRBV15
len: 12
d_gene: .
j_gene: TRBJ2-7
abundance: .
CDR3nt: TGTGCCACCAGTGATCGGTCCTACGAGCAGTACTTC
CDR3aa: CATSDRSYEQYF

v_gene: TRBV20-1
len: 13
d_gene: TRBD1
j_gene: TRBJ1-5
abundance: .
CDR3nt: TGCAGTGCTAGAGAGACAGGGAGAGAGACCCAGCATTTT
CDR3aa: CSARETGRETQHF

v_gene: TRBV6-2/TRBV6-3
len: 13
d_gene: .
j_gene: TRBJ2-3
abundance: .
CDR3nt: TGTGCCAGCAGTAAGGGCGGCACAGATACGCAGTATTTT
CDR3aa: CASSKGGTDTQYF

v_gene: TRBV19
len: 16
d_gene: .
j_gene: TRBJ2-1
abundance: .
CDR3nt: TGTGCCAGTAGTATAGCATCGGGGGCCTCCTACAATGAGCAGTTCTTC
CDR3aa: CASSIASGASYNEQFF

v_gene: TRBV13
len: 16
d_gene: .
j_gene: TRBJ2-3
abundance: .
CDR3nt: TGTGCCAGCAGCTTAGGGGTTGGGGCTAACACAGATACGCAGTATTTT
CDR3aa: CASSLGVGANTDTQYF

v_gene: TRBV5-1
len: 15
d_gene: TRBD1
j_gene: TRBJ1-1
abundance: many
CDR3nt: TGCGCCAGCAGTCAAACCGGGACAGGGGACACTGAAGCTTTCTTT
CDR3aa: CASSQTGTGDTEAFF